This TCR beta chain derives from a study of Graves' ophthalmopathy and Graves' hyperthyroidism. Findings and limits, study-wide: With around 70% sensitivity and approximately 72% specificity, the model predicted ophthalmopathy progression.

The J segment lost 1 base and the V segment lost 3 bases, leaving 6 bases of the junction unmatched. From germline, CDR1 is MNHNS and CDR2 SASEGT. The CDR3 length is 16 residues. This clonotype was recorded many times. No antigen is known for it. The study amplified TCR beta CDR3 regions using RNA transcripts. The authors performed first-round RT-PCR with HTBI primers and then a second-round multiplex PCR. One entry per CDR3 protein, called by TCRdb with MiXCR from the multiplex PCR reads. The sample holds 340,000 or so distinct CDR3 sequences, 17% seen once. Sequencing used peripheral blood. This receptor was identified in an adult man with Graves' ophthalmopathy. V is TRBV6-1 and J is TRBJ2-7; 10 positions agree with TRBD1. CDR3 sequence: CASSDISGQGSYEQYF. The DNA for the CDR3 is TGTGCCAGCAGTGATATCTCGGGACAGGGGTCCTACGAGCAGTACTTC.